The entry below gives a single T cell receptor beta chain sequence along with its context. The antigen is not known. This specimen comes from a study of cytomegalovirus exposure and HLA in healthy donors. General observations from the study: Analyses of presence and absence presupposed an approximately uniform sequencing depth across donors. Later analysis suggested most CMV-associated TCR beta chains were HLA-restricted. One variant, a missense change in DCLRE1C, was linked in a later analysis to TCR beta V- and J-gene trimming.

The CDR3 runs 13 residues. The V end lost 3 bases, the J end lost 3 bases, and 8 bases lay between the germline ends. Germline lookup yields CDR1 SNHLY and CDR2 FYNNEI. PCR involved 60 Vbeta and 13 Jbeta primers. TCRdb's copy holds only in-frame clones and misses some; the assay was immunoSEQ multiplex PCR. The table lists 70,000 to 95,000 clones, 80% of them singletons, with around 2% in the top ten. The clonotype comes from a man younger than 35 in good health and CMV-seronegative. Sequenced: PBMCs. The J gene is TRBJ2-5, the V gene TRBV2; D uncertain. The CDR3: CASSEASEETQYF. CDR3 DNA: TGTGCCAGCAGTGAGGCTTCCGAAGAGACCCAGTACTTC.